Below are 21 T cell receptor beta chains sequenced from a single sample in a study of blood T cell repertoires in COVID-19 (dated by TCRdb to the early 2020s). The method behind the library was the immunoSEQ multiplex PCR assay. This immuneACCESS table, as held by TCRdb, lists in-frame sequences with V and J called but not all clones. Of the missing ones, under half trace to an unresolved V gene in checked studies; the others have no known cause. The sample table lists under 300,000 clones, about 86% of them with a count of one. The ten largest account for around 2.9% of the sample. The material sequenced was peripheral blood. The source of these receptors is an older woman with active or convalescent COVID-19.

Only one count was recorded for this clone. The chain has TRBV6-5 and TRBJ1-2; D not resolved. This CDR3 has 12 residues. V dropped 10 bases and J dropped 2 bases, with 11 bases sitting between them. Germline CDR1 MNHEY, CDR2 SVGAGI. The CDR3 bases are TGTGCCATCTCTCGAGGAAACTATGGCTACACCTTC. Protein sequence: CAISRGNYGYTF.

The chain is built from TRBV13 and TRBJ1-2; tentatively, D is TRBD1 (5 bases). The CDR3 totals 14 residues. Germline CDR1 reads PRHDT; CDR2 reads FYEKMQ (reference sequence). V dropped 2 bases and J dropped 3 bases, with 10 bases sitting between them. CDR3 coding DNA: TGTGCCAGCAGCTTACCCAGGGCGGACTATGGCTACACCTTC. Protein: CASSLPRADYGYTF.

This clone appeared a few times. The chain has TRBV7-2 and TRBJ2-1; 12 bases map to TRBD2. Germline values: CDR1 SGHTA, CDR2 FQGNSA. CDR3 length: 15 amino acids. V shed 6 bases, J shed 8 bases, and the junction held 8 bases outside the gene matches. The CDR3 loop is CASSPASGGAYEQFF. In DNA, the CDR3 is TGTGCCAGCAGTCCCGCTAGCGGGGGGGCCTATGAGCAGTTCTTC.

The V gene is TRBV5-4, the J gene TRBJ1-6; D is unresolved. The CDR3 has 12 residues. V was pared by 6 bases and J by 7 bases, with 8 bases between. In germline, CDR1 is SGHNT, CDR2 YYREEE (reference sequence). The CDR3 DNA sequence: TGTGCCAGCACATCAGAAAATTCACCCCTCCACTTT. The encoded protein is CASTSENSPLHF.

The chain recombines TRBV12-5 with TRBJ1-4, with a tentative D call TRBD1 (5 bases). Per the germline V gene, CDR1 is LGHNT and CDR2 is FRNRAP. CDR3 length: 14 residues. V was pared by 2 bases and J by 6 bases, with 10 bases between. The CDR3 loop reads CASGLSGVDEKLFF. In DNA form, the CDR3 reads TGTGCTAGTGGTTTGTCGGGGGTTGATGAAAAACTGTTTTTT. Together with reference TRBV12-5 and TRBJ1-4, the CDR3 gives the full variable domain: DARVTQTPRHKVTEMGQEVTMRCQPILGHNTVFWYRQTMMQGLELLAYFRNRAPLDDSGMPKDRFSAEMPDATLATLKIQPSEPRDSAVYFCASGLSGVDEKLFFGSGTQLSVL.

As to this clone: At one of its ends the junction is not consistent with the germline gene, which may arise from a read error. CDR3: CASTLLPYEQYF. In nucleotides, the CDR3 is TGTGCCAGCACCTTACTACCCTACGAGCAGTACTTC. V usage is TRBV11-2 and J usage is TRBJ2-7; D is undetermined. CDR3 length equals 12 residues. Germline V gene sequence: CDR1 SGHAT, CDR2 FQNNGV. Full variable domain (remainder filled in from reference TRBV11-2 and TRBJ2-7): EAGVAQSPRYKIIEKRQSVAFWCNPISGHATLYWYQQILGQGPKLLIQFQNNGVVDDSQLPKDRFSAERLKGVDSTLKIQPAKLEDSAVYLCASTLLPYEQYFGPGTRLTVT.

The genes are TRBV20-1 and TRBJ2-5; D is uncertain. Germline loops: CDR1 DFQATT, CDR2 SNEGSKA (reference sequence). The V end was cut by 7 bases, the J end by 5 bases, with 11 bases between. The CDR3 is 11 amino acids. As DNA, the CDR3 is TGCAGTGTTCTCTTACGGGAGACCCAGTACTTC. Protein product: CSVLLRETQYF.

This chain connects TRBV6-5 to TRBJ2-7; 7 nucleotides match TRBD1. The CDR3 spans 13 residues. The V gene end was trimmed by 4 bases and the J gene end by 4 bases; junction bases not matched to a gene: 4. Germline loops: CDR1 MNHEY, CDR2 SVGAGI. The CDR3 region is CASSSDRSYEQYF. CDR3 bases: TGTGCCAGCAGTTCGGACAGGAGTTACGAGCAGTACTTC.

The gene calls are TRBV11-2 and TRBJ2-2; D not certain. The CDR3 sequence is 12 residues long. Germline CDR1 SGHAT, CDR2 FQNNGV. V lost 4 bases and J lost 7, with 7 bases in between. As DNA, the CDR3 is TGTGCCAGCAGCTCCCCCGGCGGGGAGCTGTTTTTT. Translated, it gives CASSSPGGELFF.

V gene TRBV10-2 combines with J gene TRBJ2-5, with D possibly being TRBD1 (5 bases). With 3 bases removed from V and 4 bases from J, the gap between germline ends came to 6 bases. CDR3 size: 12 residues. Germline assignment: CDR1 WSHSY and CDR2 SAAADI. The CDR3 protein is CASSERGETQYF. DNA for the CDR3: TGCGCCAGCAGTGAAAGGGGAGAGACCCAGTACTTC.

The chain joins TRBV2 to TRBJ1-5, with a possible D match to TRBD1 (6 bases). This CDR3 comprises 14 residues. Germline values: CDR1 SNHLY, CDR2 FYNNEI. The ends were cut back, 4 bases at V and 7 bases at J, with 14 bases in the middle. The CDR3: CASSAQGGFQPQHF. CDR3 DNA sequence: TGTGCCAGCAGTGCACAGGGAGGGTTCCAGCCCCAGCATTTT. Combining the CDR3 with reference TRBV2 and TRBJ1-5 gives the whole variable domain EPEVTQTPSHQVTQMGQEVILRCVPISNHLYFYWYRQILGQKVEFLVSFYNNEISEKSEIFDDQFSVERPDGSNFTLKIRSTKLEDSAMYFCASSAQGGFQPQHFGDGTRLSIL.

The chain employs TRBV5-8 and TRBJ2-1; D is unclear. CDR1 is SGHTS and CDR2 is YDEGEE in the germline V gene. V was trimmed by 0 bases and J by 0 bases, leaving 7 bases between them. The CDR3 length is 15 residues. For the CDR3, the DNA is TGTGCCAGCAGCTTGGCCGGAGACTCCTACAATGAGCAGTTCTTC. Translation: CASSLAGDSYNEQFF. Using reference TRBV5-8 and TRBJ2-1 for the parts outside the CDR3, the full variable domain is EAGVTQSPTHLIKTRGQQATLRCSPISGHTSVYWYQQALGLGLQFLLWYDEGEERNRGNFPPRFSGRQFPNYSSELNVNALELEDSALYLCASSLAGDSYNEQFFGPGTRLTVL.

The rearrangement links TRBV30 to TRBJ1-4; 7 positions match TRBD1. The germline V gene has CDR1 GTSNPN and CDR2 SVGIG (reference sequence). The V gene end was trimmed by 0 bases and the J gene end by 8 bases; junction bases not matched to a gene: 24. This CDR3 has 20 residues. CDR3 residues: CAWSVSFFGTAAKGREKLFF. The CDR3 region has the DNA TGTGCCTGGAGTGTATCGTTCTTCGGGACAGCTGCGAAAGGTCGCGAAAAACTGTTTTTT.

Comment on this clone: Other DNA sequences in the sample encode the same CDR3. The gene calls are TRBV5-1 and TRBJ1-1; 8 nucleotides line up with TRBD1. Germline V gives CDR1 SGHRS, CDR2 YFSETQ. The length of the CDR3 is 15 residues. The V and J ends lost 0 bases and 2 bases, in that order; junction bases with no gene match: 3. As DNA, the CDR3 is TGCGCCAGCAGCTTGGAGGCAGGGGGCAACACTGAAGCTTTCTTT. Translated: CASSLEAGGNTEAFF.

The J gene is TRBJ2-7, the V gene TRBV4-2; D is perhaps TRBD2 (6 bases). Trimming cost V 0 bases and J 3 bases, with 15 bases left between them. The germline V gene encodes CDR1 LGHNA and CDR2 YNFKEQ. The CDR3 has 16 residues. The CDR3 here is CASSQEGPPGGYEQYF. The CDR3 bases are TGTGCCAGCAGCCAAGAAGGACCCCCCGGGGGCTACGAGCAGTACTTC.

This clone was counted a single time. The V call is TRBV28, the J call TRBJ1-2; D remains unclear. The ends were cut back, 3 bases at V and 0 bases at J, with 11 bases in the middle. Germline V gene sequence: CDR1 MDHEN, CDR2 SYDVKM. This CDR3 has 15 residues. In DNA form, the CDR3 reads TGTGCCAGCAGTTTTGTTTCAGGTCCTAACTATGGCTACACCTTC. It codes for CASSFVSGPNYGYTF.

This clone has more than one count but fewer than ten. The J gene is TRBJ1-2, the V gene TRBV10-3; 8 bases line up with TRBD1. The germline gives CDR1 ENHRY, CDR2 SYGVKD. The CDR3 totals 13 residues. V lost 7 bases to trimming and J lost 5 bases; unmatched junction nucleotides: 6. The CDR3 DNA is TGTGCCATCAACCAGGGGGCGGAGTATGGCTACACCTTC. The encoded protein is CAINQGAEYGYTF.

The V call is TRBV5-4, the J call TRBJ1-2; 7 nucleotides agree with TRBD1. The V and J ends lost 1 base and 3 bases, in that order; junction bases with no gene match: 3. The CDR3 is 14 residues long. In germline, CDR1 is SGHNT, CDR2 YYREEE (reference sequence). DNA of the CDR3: TGTGCCAGCAGCTTGTTTCAGGGGGACTATGGCTACACCTTC. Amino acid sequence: CASSLFQGDYGYTF.

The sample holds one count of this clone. Here the CDR3 reads CSASPLRGGFSYEQYF. As DNA, the CDR3 is TGCAGTGCTAGTCCCCTCCGCGGGGGGTTCTCCTACGAGCAGTACTTC. J is TRBJ2-7 and V is TRBV20-1; the match to TRBD2 covers 8 bases. In germline, CDR1 is DFQATT, CDR2 SNEGSKA (reference sequence). The CDR3 is 16 amino acids. The V segment lost 3 bases and the J segment 0 bases; nucleotides outside the gene matches: 10.

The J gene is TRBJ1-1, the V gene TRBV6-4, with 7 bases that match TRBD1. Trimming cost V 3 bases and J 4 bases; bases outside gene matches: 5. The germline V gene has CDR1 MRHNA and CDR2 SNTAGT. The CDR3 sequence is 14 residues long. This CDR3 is CASSETGLATEAFF. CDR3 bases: TGTGCCAGCAGTGAGACAGGGCTGGCCACTGAAGCTTTCTTT.

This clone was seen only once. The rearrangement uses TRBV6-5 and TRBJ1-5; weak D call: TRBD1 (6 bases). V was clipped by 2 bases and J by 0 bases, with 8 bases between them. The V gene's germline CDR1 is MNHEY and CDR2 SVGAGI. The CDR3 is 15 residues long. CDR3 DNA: TGTGCCAGCAGTTACGGGACAACTAGCAATCAGCCCCAGCATTTT. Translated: CASSYGTTSNQPQHF.